The 9 T cell receptor delta chains given below trace back to one sample, sequenced in a study of gamma-delta T cells after stem cell transplantation. TCRdb redid clone calling on the RT-PCR reads using CATT. Found here are 1,500 to 2,000 delta-chain clones, roughly 45% of them singletons; the top ten hold approximately 52%. The sequencing input was gamma-delta T cells. These receptors all come from a human donor. It is not recorded whose cells these are; they may come from a transplant donor.

This clone is termed medium-sized (0.01 to 0.1%). The chain is built from TRDV2 and TRDJ1; 7 nucleotides match TRDD3. With V trimmed by 1 base and J by 2 bases, 15 bases remained unmatched. Germline CDR1 is GEAIGNYY and CDR2 is EKD. This CDR3 is built from 18 residues. In DNA form, the CDR3 reads TGTGCCTGTGACACGGTCGTACTGGGGCCCCAGCGAACCGATAAACTCATCTTT. Its translation is CACDTVVLGPQRTDKLIF.

This clone was detected a few times. A read error is the likely source, as a far larger clone sits one nucleotide away. The V gene is TRDV1, the J gene TRDJ1, with D hard to call. Per the germline V gene, CDR1 is TSWWSYY and CDR2 is QGS. The CDR3 extends over 22 amino acids. The CDR3 DNA reads TGTGCTCTTGGGGACTTACGGCTGGTTTGGTTTGACACTCCCGACTACACCGATAAACCCATCTTT. Its protein is CALGDLRLVWFDTPDYTDKPIF.

This clone has only a few counts. This chain connects TRDV2 to TRDJ1, with 13 bases identical to TRDD3. Per germline, CDR1 GEAIGNYY and CDR2 EKD. With V trimmed by 3 bases and J by 3 bases, 6 bases remained unmatched. CDR3 size: 16 residues. CDR3 DNA: TGTGCCTGTGACTTACTGGGGGATACGAGCGCCGATAAACTCATCTTT. This encodes CACDLLGDTSADKLIF.

In its sample, this clone was seen a few times. DNA for the CDR3: TGTGCCTGTGACAGGGACTGGGGGCGGGTCTGGGACACCCGACAGATGTTTTTC. This gives the protein CACDRDWGRVWDTRQMFF. V is TRDV2 and J is TRDJ3; 8 nucleotides line up with TRDD3. J was trimmed by 3 bases and V by 2 bases; bases with no gene match: 8. The germline gives CDR1 GEAIGNYY, CDR2 EKD. The CDR3 runs 18 residues.

As for this clone: This may stem from a read error, because a much larger clone lies one nucleotide away. The rearrangement uses TRDV3 and TRDJ1; TRDD3 might be the D (5 bases). The CDR3 covers 17 residues. Germline assignment: CDR1 TVYSNPD and CDR2 GDNSRS (reference sequence). V was trimmed by 3 bases and J by 10 bases, leaving 33 bases between them. CDR3 amino acids: CAFPGLGGRADEDGLIF. The CDR3 nucleotides are TGTGCCTTCCCAGGCCTGGGTGGACGTGCGGACGAAGACGGACTCATCTTT.

The rearrangement joins TRDV2 to TRDJ3; 10 nucleotides align to TRDD3. The CDR3 spans 20 residues. V gave up 3 bases and J gave up 18 bases; unmatched junction bases: 28. Per the germline V gene, CDR1 is GEAIGNYY and CDR2 is EKD. The CDR3: CACDSAEGGYAFGDTRPMFF. As DNA, the CDR3 is TGTGCCTGTGACTCCGCCGAGGGGGGATACGCGTTCGGTGACACCCGCCCGATGTTTTTC.

This clone was counted a single time. The chain carries TRDV1 and TRDJ1, with D possibly TRDD3 on 6 matching bases. V lost 2 bases to trimming and J lost 1 base, with 29 bases between them. The CDR3 extends over 21 amino acids. CDR1 TSWWSYY and CDR2 QGS come from the germline V gene. This CDR3 is CALGEDDWDRLWDRSTDKLIF. The DNA for the CDR3 is TGTGCTCTTGGGGAAGACGATTGGGACCGACTGTGGGATAGGAGCACCGATAAACTCATCTTT.

This clone was observed a few times. The chain joins TRDV3 to TRDJ1; the match to TRDD3 covers 12 bases. From germline, CDR1 is TVYSNPD and CDR2 GDNSRS (reference sequence). CDR3 length equals 17 residues. Unmatched junction bases numbered 15, after V lost 2 bases and J lost 5 bases. DNA of the CDR3: TGTGCCTTTGGGCTCCCTGCCTGGGGGATACGGGCAGATAAACTCATCTTT. Amino acid sequence: CAFGLPAWGIRADKLIF.

For this clone: TCRdb's listed protein matches a much larger clone and diverges from this DNA's translation at residue 8, likely through a read error; the protein shown comes from the DNA. The chain carries TRDV2 and TRDJ1, with D hard to call. The CDR3 loop spans 15 amino acids. Germline loops: CDR1 GEAIGNYY, CDR2 EKD. Deletions cut 1 base from V and 1 base from J, with 12 bases between. CDR3 protein: CACDTLTRGTDKLIF. The CDR3 coding sequence is TGTGCCTGTGACACGCTTACTAGGGGCACCGATAAACTCATCTTT.